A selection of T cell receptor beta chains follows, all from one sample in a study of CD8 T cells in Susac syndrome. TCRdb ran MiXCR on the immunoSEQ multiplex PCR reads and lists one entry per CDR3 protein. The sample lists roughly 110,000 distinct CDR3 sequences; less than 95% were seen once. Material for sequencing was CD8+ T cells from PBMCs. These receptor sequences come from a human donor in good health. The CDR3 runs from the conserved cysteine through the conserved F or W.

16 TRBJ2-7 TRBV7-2 CASSLLPSGGKDEQYF
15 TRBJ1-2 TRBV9 CASSVDTGVRYGYTF
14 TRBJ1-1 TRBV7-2 CASSFGGLNTEAFF
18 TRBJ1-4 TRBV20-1 CSAVDPSPTRATNEKLFF
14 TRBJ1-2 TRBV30 CASREGAGSQGYTF
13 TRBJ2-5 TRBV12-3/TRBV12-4 CASRGPNQETQYF
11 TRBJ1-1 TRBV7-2 CASSSAQKAFF
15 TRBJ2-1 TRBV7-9 CASSLETSGIHEQFF
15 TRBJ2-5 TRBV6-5 CASSYSITGGETQYF
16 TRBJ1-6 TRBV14 CASSQDLHRNNSPLHF
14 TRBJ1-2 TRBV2 CASSAEQERSGYTF
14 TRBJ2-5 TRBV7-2 CASSSGRWQETQYF
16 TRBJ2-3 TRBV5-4 CASTPLSAGSTDTQYF
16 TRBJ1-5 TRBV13 CASSRGQGQGNQPQHF
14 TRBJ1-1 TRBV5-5 CASSLEGGGTEAFF
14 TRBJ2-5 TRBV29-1 CSVVSGRIRETQYF
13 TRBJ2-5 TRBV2 CVSSKAWEETQYF
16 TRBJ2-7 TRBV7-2 CASSLSLFGRSYEQYF
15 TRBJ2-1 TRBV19 CASRENGIPYNEQFF
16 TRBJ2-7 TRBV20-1 CSAVASGRIVGDEQYF
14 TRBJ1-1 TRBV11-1 CASNPGTENTEAFF
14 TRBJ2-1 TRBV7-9 CASSLTGQKNEQFF
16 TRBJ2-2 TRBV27 CASRELTGGDTGELFF
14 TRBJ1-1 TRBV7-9 CASSERRGNTEAFF
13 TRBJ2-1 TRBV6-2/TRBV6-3 CASSDPHYNEQFF
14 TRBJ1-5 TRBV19 CASSIESPVEPQHF
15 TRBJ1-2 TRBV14 CASSQDAGSAYGYTF
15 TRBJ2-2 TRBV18 CASSPARADTGELFF
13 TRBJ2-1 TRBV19 CASGLAGGLEQFF
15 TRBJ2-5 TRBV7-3 CASSLRTAIRETQYF
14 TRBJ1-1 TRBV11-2 CASSFAGKNTEAFF
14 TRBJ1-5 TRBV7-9 CASSFGQSRQPQHF
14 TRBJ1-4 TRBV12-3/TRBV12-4 CASSSAGTNEKLFF
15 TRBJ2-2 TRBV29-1 CSVGRDPWDTGELFF
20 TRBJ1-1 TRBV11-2 CASSLEPHKWRGLGDTEAFF
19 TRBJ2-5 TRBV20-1 CSARDSGVIAGPNQETQYF
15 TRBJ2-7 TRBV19 CASSGDRAYSYEQYF
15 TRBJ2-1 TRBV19 CASSTASRPHNEQFF
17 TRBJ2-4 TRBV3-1 CASSQDRGPPPRDIQYF
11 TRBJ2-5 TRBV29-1 CSGTRERTQYF
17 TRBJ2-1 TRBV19 CASSVTSGRVSYNEQFF
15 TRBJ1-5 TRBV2 CASRQDRERNQPQHF
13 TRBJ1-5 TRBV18 CASSREIHQPQHF
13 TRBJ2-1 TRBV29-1 CSVEGIYDNEQFF
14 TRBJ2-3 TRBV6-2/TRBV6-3 CASSLAGGLSRQYF
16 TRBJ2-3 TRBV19 CASSIGRGRITDTQYF
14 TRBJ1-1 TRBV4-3 CASSQAPRVTEAFF
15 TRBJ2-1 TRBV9 CASSSGQGGLDEQFF
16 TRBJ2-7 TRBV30 CAWTGPLAGGYYEQYF
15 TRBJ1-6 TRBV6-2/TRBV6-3 CASSYPDSRSSPLHF
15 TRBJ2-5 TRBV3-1 CASSQERGDGETQYF
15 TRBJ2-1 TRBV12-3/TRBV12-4 CASSLRLGRDNEQFF
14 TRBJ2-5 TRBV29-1 CSVDGVTGSETQYF
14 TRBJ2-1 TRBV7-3 CASSFAPGNNEQFF